The clone carrying this T cell receptor beta chain was recorded at least ten times. Repertoires were generated with immunoSEQ multiplex PCR, while TCRdb's copy carries only in-frame clones and drops some. Seen here are some 140,000 clones, around nine tenths observed once, and the top ten hold more than 10%. The time point: baseline pretreatment blood. Treatment: 15 Gy SBRT to primary tumor, nephrectomy 4 weeks later. The data were obtained in a study of radiation and T cells in renal cell carcinoma. This sample comprised blood, obtained from a patient whose treatment included radiotherapy and nephrectomy. This TCR came from a woman aged 50 to 65 with renal cell carcinoma.

The CDR3, as DNA: TGCGCCAGCAGCTCCGGGGGAGGACAGGGGGCTAAATGGTACGAGCAGTACTTC. This codes for CASSSGGGQGAKWYEQYF. This rearrangement joins TRBV5-1 to TRBJ2-7; 11 nucleotides match TRBD1. The V gene end was trimmed by 3 bases and the J gene end by 4 bases; junction bases not matched to a gene: 15. CDR3 length equals 18 residues. In germline, CDR1 is SGHRS, CDR2 YFSETQ.